Below, 15 T cell receptor beta chains from the same sample are listed, as sequenced in a study of tumor and adjacent non-tumor tissue in lung cancer (dated by TCRdb to the late 2010s). Library construction relied on multiplex PCR. For sequencing, an Illumina HiSeq 2500 was employed. TCRbeta libraries were built by three rounds of nested PCR using primers (Table S4), following protocols modified from ARM-PCR. TCRdb took the public reads, trimmed them with fastp at Q25, ran MiXCR for clone calling and kept in-frame beta chains. A single entry per CDR3 protein holds the most common genes and DNA from its merged rows. The sample table contains under 95,000 distinct CDR3 sequences; only one count was recorded for about 66% of them. About a sixth of the sample comes from the top ten. RNA was isolated from bulk unsorted tissue, and RNA quality was assessed with a NanoDrop ND-1000 and an Agilent 2100. The sample taken for sequencing was lung tumor tissue. The source of these receptors is a man aged 60 to 75 with non-small cell lung cancer.

V gene TRBV11-3 combines with J gene TRBJ1-6, with 9 bases lining up with TRBD1. This CDR3 spans 15 amino acids. Germline lookup yields CDR1 SGHNT and CDR2 YENEEA. V lost 4 bases to trimming and J lost 7 bases; unmatched junction nucleotides: 5. The DNA for the CDR3 is TGTGCCAGCAGCTCATACAGGGGGCGAAATTCACCCCTCCACTTT. It translates to CASSSYRGRNSPLHF.

As for this clonotype: A much bigger clone sits one base away, suggesting this may be a read error. This chain joins TRBV7-8 and TRBJ1-5; no definite D call. V gave up 5 bases and J gave up 3 bases, with 14 bases separating them. The CDR3 length is 15 residues. Germline CDR1 is SGHVS and CDR2 is FQNEAQ. CDR3 protein: CASSPGGVPNQPQHF. As DNA, the CDR3 is TGTGCCAGCAGCCCGGGCGGGGTGCCCAATCAGCCCCAGCATTTT.

Details on this clonotype: The final CDR3 position lacks the conserved phenylalanine or tryptophan, pointing to a likely read error. The V and J genes are TRBV7-9 and TRBJ2-5; 14 bases fit TRBD2. Germline values: CDR1 SEHNR, CDR2 FQNEAQ (reference sequence). The CDR3 runs 13 residues. The CDR3 here is CASSSGLAGGQYL. In DNA form, the CDR3 reads TGTGCCAGTAGCTCTGGACTAGCGGGGGGCCAGTACCTC.

With regard to this clonotype: This may come from a read error, since a much larger clone is one base off. The chain combines TRBV6-1 with TRBJ1-1, with D tentatively TRBD1 (5 bases). Trimming shortened V by 2 bases and J by 1 base, and 8 bases separated the two germline ends. Germline V gene sequence: CDR1 MNHNS, CDR2 SASEGT. The CDR3 spans 14 residues. Written as DNA, the CDR3 is TGTGCCAGCAGTGAACAGACAGCGAACACTGAAGCTTTCTTT. This gives the protein CASSEQTANTEAFF.

Points on this clonotype: A much bigger clone sits one base away, suggesting this may be a read error. The chain employs TRBV20-1 and TRBJ2-7; TRBD2 matches at 8 bases. With V trimmed by 3 bases and J by 5 bases, 9 bases remained unmatched. Germline loops: CDR1 DFQATT, CDR2 SNEGSKA (reference sequence). CDR3 size: 14 residues. The chain's CDR3 is CSASKRECLHEQYF. CDR3 nucleotides: TGCAGTGCTAGCAAGCGGGAGTGCCTCCACGAGCAGTACTTC.

In the case of this clonotype: The final CDR3 position lacks the conserved phenylalanine or tryptophan, pointing to a likely read error. The genes are TRBV6-2 or TRBV6-3 and TRBJ2-2; tentatively, D is TRBD2 (5 bases). Trimming took 6 bases from V and 6 from J, leaving 17 bases between them. Germline V lookup: CDR1 MNHEY, CDR2 SVGEGT. The CDR3 totals 15 residues. DNA for the CDR3: TGTGCCAGCAGCCCACTAGTGCGAAGGTCCGGGGAGCTGTTTATT. Its protein product is CASSPLVRRSGELFI.

With respect to this clonotype: A much larger clone lies one base from this, so it may be a read error. The chain links TRBV20-1 to TRBJ2-1; unclear D gene. CDR1 DFQATT and CDR2 SNEGSKA come from the germline V gene (reference sequence). The CDR3 runs 12 residues. V shed 7 bases and J shed 9 bases, with 16 bases lying between them. DNA for the CDR3: TGCAGTGTCACAACCGAAGCAGGTGAGCAGTTCTTC. Its translation is CSVTTEAGEQFF.

The chain uses TRBV5-4 and TRBJ2-2, with 7 bases aligning to TRBD1. Germline CDR1 is SGHNT and CDR2 is YYREEE (reference sequence). The CDR3 covers 13 residues. V gave up 9 bases and J gave up 7 bases; unmatched junction bases: 9. CDR3: CANRGGRSGELFF. For the CDR3, the DNA is TGTGCCAACAGAGGGGGCAGGAGCGGGGAGCTGTTTTTT.

This clonotype is a singleton in its sample. The conserved phenylalanine or tryptophan is not found at the CDR3 terminus, so this likely reflects a read error. The chain couples TRBV10-2 to TRBJ1-6; D might be TRBD1 (6 bases). Germline V CDR1 and CDR2: WSHSY, SAAADI. V lost 0 bases to trimming and J lost 4 bases, with 16 bases between them. This CDR3 spans 18 amino acids. The CDR3 nucleotides read TGCGCCAGCAGTGAGTCGCGACAGGCGAGCTCGTATAATTCACCCCTCCACTCT. It is translated as CASSESRQASSYNSPLHS.

Notes on this clonotype: A read error may be the cause here, since a much bigger clone is one base away. V is TRBV20-1 and J is TRBJ2-7; D assignment may be TRBD1 or TRBD2 (5 bases each). In germline, CDR1 is DFQATT, CDR2 SNEGSKA (reference sequence). The CDR3 loop spans 13 amino acids. The CDR3 protein is CSARGTAEGEQYF. The CDR3 DNA is TGCAGTGCCAGAGGGACGGCCGAAGGCGAGCAGTACTTC.

About this clonotype itself: The germline gene is not matched at one end of the junction; a read error may be the cause. The chain combines TRBV29-1 with TRBJ2-1; D possibly corresponds to TRBD2 (5 bases). This CDR3 has 15 residues. The germline CDR1 and CDR2 sequences are SQVTM and ANQGSEA. CDR3 bases: TGTAGCGTTGAATGTAAACACAGCTCCTACAATGAGCAGCTCTTC. This sequence encodes CSVECKHSSYNEQLF.

This clonotype was observed at least ten times. This chain connects TRBV20-1 to TRBJ2-1, with 13 bases identical to TRBD2. Germline assignment: CDR1 DFQATT and CDR2 SNEGSKA (reference sequence). The CDR3 runs to 15 residues. With V trimmed by 5 bases and J by 4 bases, 5 bases remained unmatched. The CDR3 DNA reads TGCAGTGCTTCGGGACTAGCGGGAACTTACAATGAGCAGTTCTTC. As protein: CSASGLAGTYNEQFF.

Turning to this clonotype: One junction end does not reproduce the germline sequence, and a read error may be involved. The rearrangement uses TRBV29-1 and TRBJ2-5, with D uncertain. The CDR3 spans 12 residues. Germline assignment: CDR1 SQVTM and CDR2 ANQGSEA. CDR3 bases: TGCAGCACCGGACCCAGCTCAGAGACCCGGTTCTTC. Translation gives CSTGPSSETRFF.

Concerning this clonotype itself: At one end the junction does not follow the germline gene, possibly because of a read error. The chain is built from TRBV11-2 and TRBJ2-3; D not resolved. CDR3 length: 9 residues. CDR1 is SGHAT and CDR2 is FQNNGV in the germline V gene. DNA for the CDR3: TGTGCCAGCAGCTCCTTACGTATTTTT. This translates into CASSSLRIF.

This clonotype was detected ten times or more. This chain links TRBV6-1 with TRBJ2-2; no clear D. Deletions cut 5 bases from V and 3 bases from J, with 19 bases between. The CDR3 sequence is 17 residues long. Germline CDR1 and CDR2: MNHNS and SASEGT. Written as DNA, the CDR3 is TGTGCCAGCAGTCTGGACCCAAAAAAGGCTTACACCGGGGAGCTGTTTTTT. Protein product: CASSLDPKKAYTGELFF.